The T cell receptor (beta chain) described here comes from a study of cytomegalovirus exposure and HLA in healthy donors. Study summary: Later analysis reported that the 120 validation repertoires shared the platform of the approximately 620 first-cohort repertoires. Regarding the study as a whole: Associated with cytomegalovirus, according to the listing, were fewer than 200 TCR beta chains.

Trimming at V came to 4 bases and at J to 5 bases, leaving 9 bases not matched to a gene. This CDR3 is built from 15 residues. The germline CDR1 and CDR2 sequences are SGHRS and YFSETQ. Details on this clone: The antigen is unknown.

Only in-frame clones appear in the TCRdb table, and some are missing; sequencing was by immunoSEQ multiplex PCR. The table records some 250,000 clones, around 89% of them present only once. This clonotype was sampled from a woman aged 18 to 35 in good health and CMV-seronegative. The chain joins TRBV5-1 to TRBJ2-3; 8 bases are shared with TRBD2. The sequencing sample was made of PBMCs. CDR3 amino acids: CASSPRGGQVDTQYF. CDR3 coding DNA: TGCGCCAGCAGCCCCCGGGGGGGCCAGGTAGATACGCAGTATTTT.